The 9 T cell receptor beta chains presented below share a single source sample, sequenced in a study of T cell repertoires in cytomegalovirus infection. TCRdb reprocessed the reads via MiXCR and lists one record per CDR3 protein. The repertoire holds 490,000 or so distinct CDR3 sequences, with around 10% as singletons. The sample was PBMCs. All receptors come from a human donor in good health (CMV status not recorded). Some clones in this sample may be carry-over from other donors' samples.

The chain carries TRBV19 and TRBJ2-7; D might be TRBD1 (6 bases). The germline CDR1 and CDR2 sequences are LNHDA and SQIVND (reference sequence). The CDR3 consists of 14 residues. Trimming cost V 5 bases and J 2 bases, with 13 bases left between them. In nucleotides, the CDR3 is TGTGCCAGTAGTGAAGGGACATTTACCTACGAGCAGTACTTC. Its translation: CASSEGTFTYEQYF.

This clonotype was seen once. Sequence at one end of the junction differs from germline and may be a read error. The V gene is TRBV19, the J gene TRBJ2-7; 11 nucleotides line up with TRBD1. Germline-derived CDR1 and CDR2 are LNHDA and SQIVND (reference sequence). The CDR3 spans 12 residues. The CDR3 here is CASSLPDRGLHF. The CDR3 DNA is TGTGCCAGTAGTCTACCGGACAGGGGGCTGCACTTC.

This clonotype has just one count. A much larger clone differs from this one at a single base, so this may be a read error. The CDR3 sequence is CASNLSGTGGSYEQYF. As DNA, the CDR3 is TGTGCCAGTAACCTATCCGGGACAGGTGGTTCCTACGAGCAGTACTTC. The genes are TRBV19 and TRBJ2-7, with TRBD1 matching over 8 bases. With V trimmed by 7 bases and J by 1 base, 12 bases remained unmatched. This CDR3 comprises 16 residues. Germline CDR1 and CDR2: LNHDA and SQIVND (reference sequence).

At least ten counts were recorded for this clonotype. This sequence joins TRBV10-3 and TRBJ2-1; 12 nucleotides line up with TRBD2. Looked up from germline, CDR1 is ENHRY and CDR2 is SYGVKD. The trim removed 8 bases at V and 9 bases at J, leaving 8 bases unmatched. This CDR3 has 14 residues. The CDR3 sequence: CAIGASGRATEQFF. The CDR3 DNA is TGTGCCATCGGGGCTAGCGGGAGGGCCACTGAGCAGTTCTTC.

This clonotype was recorded at least ten times. The rearrangement links TRBV7-3 to TRBJ1-2, with 8 bases that match TRBD1. The CDR3 is 14 residues long. Germline-derived CDR1 and CDR2 are SGHTA and FQGTGA. V was pared by 3 bases and J by 4 bases, with 4 bases of the junction left unmatched. The CDR3 DNA sequence: TGTGCCAGCAGCTTTGACAGGGGCTTCTATGGCTACACCTTC. Its protein product is CASSFDRGFYGYTF. Based on the CDR3 plus reference TRBV7-3 and TRBJ1-2, the full variable domain is GAGVSQTPSNKVTEKGKYVELRCDPISGHTALYWYRQSLGQGPEFLIYFQGTGAADDSGLPNDRFFAVRPEGSVSTLKIQRTERGDSAVYLCASSFDRGFYGYTFGSGTRLTVV.

In this sample, this clonotype turned up many times. The chain carries TRBV5-8 and TRBJ1-1; no clear D gene. The ends were cut back, 2 bases at V and 0 bases at J, with 11 bases in the middle. Germline CDR1 SGHTS, CDR2 YDEGEE. The CDR3 contains 15 residues. The CDR3 region is CASSFPVSMNTEAFF. The CDR3 DNA follows: TGTGCCAGCAGCTTCCCGGTGTCCATGAACACTGAAGCTTTCTTT.

This clonotype has more than one count but fewer than ten. This rearrangement joins TRBV15 to TRBJ2-2; 7 bases align to TRBD1. J gave up 1 base and V 5 bases, and 7 bases lay outside the gene matches. The CDR3 is 16 amino acids. The germline gives CDR1 LNHNV, CDR2 YYDKDF (reference sequence). CDR3 sequence (DNA): TGTGCCACCAGCCCCACGGCAGGGGGGAACACCGGGGAGCTGTTTTTT. It translates to CATSPTAGGNTGELFF.

This clonotype was counted many times. This chain joins TRBV7-9 and TRBJ1-3, with D perhaps matching TRBD1 (5 bases). The CDR3 length is 15 residues. Germline loops: CDR1 SEHNR, CDR2 FQNEAQ (reference sequence). V lost 4 bases to trimming and J lost 3 bases, with 13 bases between them. CDR3 amino acids: CASSSSGTYGNTIYF. DNA for the CDR3: TGTGCCAGCAGCTCTTCCGGGACCTATGGAAACACCATATATTTT.

This clonotype was observed many times. The chain links TRBV12-3 or TRBV12-4 to TRBJ1-6, with 7 bases aligning to TRBD1. The V segment lost 2 bases and the J segment 8 bases; nucleotides outside the gene matches: 6. This CDR3 is built from 15 residues. The DNA of the CDR3 is TGTGCCAGCAGTTTAAGACAGGGAGGGGATTCACCCCTCCACTTT. Protein product: CASSLRQGGDSPLHF.